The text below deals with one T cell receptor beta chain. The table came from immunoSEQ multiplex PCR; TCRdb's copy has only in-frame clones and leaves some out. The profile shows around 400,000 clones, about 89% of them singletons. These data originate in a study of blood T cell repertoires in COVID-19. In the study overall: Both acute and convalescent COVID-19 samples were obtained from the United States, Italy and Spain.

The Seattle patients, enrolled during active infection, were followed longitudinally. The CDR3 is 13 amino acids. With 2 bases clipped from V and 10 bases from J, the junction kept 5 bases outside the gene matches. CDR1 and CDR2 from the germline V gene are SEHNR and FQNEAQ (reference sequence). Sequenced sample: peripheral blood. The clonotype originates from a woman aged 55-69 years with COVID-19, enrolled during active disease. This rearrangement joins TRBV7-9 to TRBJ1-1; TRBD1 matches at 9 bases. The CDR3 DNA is TGTGCCAGCAGCTTACGGACAGGGGCAGGAGCTTTCTTT. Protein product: CASSLRTGAGAFF.